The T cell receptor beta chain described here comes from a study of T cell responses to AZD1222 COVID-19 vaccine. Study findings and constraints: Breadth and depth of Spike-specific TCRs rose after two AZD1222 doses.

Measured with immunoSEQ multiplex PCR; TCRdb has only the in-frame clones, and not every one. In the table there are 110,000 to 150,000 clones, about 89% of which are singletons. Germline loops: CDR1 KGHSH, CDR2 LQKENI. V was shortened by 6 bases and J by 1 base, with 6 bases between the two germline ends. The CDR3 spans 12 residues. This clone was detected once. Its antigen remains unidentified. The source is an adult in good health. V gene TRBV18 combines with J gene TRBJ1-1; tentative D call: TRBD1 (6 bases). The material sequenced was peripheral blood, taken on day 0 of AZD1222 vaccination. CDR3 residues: CASSTGNTEAFF. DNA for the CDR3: TGTGCCAGCTCGACAGGGAACACTGAAGCTTTCTTT.